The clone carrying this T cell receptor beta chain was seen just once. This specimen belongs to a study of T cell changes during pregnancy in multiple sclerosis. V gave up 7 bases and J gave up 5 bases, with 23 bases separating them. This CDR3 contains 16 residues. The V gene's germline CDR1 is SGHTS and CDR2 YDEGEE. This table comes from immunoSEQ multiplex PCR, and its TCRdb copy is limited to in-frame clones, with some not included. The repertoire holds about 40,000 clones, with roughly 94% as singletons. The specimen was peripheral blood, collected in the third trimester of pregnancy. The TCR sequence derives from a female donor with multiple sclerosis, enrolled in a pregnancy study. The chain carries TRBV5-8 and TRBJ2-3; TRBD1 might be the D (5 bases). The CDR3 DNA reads TGTGCCAGCCCCCGCTGGGGCAATGTTGAAGAAGATACGCAGTATTTT. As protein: CASPRWGNVEEDTQYF.